This T cell receptor (beta chain) came from a study of blood T cell repertoires in COVID-19. Across the study: Donors in the United States, Italy and Spain gave samples during acute or convalescent COVID-19.

Repertoires were generated with immunoSEQ multiplex PCR, while TCRdb's copy carries only in-frame clones and drops some. The sample comprises about 390,000 clones, about 86% of which are singletons, and roughly 9.4% rests with the top ten. The CDR3 is 16 residues long. V dropped 6 bases and J dropped 1 base, with 16 bases sitting between them. Germline V gene data show CDR1 as MNHEY and CDR2 as SMNVEV (reference sequence). Across over 20 US areas, participants ranged in age from 18 to 89 years. Donors of Cohort 3 who recovered were those that had two negative PCRs, clearance, or symptom resolution. V usage is TRBV27 and J usage is TRBJ1-5, with D tentatively TRBD1 (5 bases). The receptor was derived from a woman aged 45-59 years who had recovered from COVID-19. Sequencing was carried out using PBMCs or T cells enriched from blood (not recorded which). The CDR3 nucleotides read TGTGCCAGCAGCCCCCCAGGGTCTCTGAGCAATCAGCCCCAGCATTTT. Amino acids: CASSPPGSLSNQPQHF.